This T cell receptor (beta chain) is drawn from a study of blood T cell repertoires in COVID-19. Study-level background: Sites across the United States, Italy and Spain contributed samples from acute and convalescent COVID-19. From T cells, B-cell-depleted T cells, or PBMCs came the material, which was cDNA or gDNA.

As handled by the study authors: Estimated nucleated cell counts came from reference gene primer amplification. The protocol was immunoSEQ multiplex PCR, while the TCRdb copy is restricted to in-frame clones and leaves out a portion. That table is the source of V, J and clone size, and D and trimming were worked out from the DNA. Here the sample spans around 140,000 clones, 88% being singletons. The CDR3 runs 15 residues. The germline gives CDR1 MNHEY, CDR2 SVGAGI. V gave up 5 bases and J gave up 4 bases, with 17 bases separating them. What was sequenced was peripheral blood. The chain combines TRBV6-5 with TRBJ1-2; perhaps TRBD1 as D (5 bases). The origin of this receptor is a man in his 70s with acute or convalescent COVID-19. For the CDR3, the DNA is TGTGCCAGCAGTAAAAATAATCAGGACATCTATGGCTACACCTTC. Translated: CASSKNNQDIYGYTF.